This T cell receptor (beta chain) was profiled in a study of lymphopenia after photon versus proton radiotherapy. The study's findings and limits: Oligoclonal CD8+ Temra expansion after nadir drove photon patients' diversity drop.

Clones were read by immunoSEQ multiplex PCR, and TCRdb kept only the in-frame ones, dropping some. Of tens of thousands of clones in the sample, just over 85% are singletons; the top ten hold 10%. Note on this clone: The target antigen is unknown.

The trim removed 2 bases at V and 5 bases at J, leaving 3 bases unmatched. There are 14 residues in the CDR3. Germline lookup yields CDR1 KGHSH and CDR2 LQKENI. The specimen was peripheral blood, collected from a patient treated with proton-based radiotherapy. The J gene is TRBJ1-3, the V gene TRBV18; 7 bases are shared with TRBD1. The clonotype comes from a woman in her 70s with pancreatic cancer. Some clones in this sample may be carry-over from other donors' samples. CDR3 residues: CASSPGQERNTIYF. CDR3 sequence (DNA): TGTGCCAGCTCACCAGGACAGGAGAGAAACACCATATATTTT. Filled out from reference TRBV18 and TRBJ1-3, the complete variable domain reads NAGVMQNPRHLVRRRGQEARLRCSPMKGHSHVYWYRQLPEEGLKFMVYLQKENIIDESGMPKERFSAEFPKEGPSILRIQQVVRGDSAAYFCASSPGQERNTIYFGEGSWLTVV.